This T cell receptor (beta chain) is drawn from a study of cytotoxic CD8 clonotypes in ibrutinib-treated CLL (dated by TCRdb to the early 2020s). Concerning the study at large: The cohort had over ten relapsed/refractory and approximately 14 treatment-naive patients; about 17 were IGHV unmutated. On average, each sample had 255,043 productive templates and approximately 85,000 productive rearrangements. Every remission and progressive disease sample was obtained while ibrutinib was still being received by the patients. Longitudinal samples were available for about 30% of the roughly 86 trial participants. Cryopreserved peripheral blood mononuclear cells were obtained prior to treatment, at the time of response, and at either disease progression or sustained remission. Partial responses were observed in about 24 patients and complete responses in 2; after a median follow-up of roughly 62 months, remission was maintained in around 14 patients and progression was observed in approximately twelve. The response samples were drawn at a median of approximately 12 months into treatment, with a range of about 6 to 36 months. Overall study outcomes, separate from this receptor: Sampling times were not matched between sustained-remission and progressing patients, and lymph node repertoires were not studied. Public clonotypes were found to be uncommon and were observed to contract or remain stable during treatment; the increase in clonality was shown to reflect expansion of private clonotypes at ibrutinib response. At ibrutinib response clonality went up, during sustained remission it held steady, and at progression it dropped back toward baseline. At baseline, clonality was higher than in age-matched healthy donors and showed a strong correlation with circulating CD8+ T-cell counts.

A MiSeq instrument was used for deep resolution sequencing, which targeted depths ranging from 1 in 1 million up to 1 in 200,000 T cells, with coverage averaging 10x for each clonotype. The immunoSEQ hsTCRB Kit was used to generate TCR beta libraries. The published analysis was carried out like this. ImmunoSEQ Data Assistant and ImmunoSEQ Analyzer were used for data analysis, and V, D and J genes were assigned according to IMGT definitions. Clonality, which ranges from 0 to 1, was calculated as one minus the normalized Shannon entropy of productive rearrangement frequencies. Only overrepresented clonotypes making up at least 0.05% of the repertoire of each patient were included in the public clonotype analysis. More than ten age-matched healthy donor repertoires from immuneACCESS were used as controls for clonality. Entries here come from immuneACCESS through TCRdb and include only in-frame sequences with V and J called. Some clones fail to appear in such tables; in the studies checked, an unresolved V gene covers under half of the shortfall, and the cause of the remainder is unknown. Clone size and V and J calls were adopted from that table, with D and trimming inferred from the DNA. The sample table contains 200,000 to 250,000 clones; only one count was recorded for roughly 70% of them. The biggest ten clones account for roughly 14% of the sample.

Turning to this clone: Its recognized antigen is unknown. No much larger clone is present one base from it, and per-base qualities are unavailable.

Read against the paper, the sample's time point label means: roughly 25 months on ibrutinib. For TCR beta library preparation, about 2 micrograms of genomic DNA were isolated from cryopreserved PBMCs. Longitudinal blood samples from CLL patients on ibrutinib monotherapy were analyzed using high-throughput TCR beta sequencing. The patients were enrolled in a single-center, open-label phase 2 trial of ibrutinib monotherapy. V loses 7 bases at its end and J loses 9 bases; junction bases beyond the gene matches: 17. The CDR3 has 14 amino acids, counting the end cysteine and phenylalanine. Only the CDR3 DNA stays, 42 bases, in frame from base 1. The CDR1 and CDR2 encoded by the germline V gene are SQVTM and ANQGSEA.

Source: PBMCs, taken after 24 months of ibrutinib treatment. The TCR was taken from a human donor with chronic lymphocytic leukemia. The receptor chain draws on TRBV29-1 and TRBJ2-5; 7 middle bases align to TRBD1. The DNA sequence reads TGCAGCGCACGCGGACAGGCCGGAGAGGGGCCCCAGTACTTC. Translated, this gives CSARGQAGEGPQYF.